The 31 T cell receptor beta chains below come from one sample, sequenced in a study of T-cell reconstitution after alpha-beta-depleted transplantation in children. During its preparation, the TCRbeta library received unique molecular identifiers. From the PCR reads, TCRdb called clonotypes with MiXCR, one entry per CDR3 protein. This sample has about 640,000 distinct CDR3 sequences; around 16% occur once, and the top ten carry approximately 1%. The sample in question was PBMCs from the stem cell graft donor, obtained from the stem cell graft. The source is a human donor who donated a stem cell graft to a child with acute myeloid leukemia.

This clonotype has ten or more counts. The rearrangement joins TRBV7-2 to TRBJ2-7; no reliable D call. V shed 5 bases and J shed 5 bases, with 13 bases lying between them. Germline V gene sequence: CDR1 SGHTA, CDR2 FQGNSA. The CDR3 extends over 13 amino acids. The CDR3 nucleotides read TGTGCCAGCAGCCCCAGGTTAAAGAACGAGCAGTACTTC. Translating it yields CASSPRLKNEQYF.

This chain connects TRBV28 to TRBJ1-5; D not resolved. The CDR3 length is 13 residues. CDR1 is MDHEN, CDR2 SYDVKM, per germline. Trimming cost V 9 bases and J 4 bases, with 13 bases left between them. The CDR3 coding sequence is TGTGCCAGTCGGACTGGATTTAATCAGCCCCAGCATTTT. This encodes CASRTGFNQPQHF. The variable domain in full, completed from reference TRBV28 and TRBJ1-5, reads DVKVTQSSRYLVKRTGEKVFLECVQDMDHENMFWYRQDPGLGLRLIYFSYDVKMKEKGDIPEGYSVSREKKERFSLILESASTNQTSMYLCASRTGFNQPQHFGDGTRLSIL.

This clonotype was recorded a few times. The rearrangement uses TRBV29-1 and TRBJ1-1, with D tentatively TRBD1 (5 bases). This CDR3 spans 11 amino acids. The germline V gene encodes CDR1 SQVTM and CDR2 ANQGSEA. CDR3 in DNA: TGCAGTACGACAGAGAACACTGAAGCTTTCTTT. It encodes CSTTENTEAFF.

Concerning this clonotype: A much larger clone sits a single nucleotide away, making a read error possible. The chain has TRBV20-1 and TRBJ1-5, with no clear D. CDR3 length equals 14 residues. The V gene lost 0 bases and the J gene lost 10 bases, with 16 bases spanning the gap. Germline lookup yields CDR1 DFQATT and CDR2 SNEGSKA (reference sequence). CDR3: CSARDRAPRGPQHF. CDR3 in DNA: TGCAGTGCTAGAGATCGGGCACCGCGGGGACCCCAGCATTTT.

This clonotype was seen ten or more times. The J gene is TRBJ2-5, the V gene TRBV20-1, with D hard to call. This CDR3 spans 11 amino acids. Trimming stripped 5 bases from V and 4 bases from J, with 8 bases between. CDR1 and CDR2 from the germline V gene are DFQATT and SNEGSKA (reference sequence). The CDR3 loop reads CSAQELETQYF. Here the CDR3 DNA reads TGCAGTGCTCAGGAGCTAGAGACCCAGTACTTC.

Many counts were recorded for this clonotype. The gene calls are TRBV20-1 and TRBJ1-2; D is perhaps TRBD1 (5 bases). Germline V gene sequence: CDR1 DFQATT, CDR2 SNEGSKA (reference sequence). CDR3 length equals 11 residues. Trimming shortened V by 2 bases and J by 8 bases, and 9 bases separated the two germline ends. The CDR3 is CSARSGGGYTF. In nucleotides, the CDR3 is TGCAGTGCTAGATCGGGGGGAGGCTACACCTTC.

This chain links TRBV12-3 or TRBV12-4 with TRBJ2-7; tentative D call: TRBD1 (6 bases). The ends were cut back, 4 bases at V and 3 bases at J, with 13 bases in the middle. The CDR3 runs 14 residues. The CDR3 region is CASSSGDLNYEQYF. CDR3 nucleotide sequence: TGTGCCAGCAGTTCAGGGGACCTCAACTACGAGCAGTACTTC.

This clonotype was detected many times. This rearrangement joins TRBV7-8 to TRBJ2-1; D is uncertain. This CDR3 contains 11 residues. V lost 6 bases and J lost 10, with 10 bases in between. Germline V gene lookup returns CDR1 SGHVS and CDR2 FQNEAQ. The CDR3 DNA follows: TGTGCCAGCAGTCCCCGGTACGAGCAGTTCTTC. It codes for CASSPRYEQFF.

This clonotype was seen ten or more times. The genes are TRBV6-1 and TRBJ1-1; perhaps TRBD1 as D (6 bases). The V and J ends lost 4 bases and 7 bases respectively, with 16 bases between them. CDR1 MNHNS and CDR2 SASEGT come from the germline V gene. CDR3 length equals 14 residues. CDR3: CASSVMDRWDEAFF. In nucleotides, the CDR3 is TGTGCCAGCAGTGTAATGGACAGATGGGATGAAGCTTTCTTT.

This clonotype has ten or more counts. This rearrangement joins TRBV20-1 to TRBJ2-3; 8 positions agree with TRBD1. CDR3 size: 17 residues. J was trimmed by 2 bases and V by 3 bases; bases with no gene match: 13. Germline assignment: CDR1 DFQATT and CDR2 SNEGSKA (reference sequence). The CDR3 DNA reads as TGCAGTGCTAGGCCCCCGTGGACAGGGCGGTCCACAGATACGCAGTATTTT. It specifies CSARPPWTGRSTDTQYF.

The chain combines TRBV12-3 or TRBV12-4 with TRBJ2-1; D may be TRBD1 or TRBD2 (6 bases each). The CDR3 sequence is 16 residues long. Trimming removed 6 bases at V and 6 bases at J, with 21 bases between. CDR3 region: CASSPPPHREANEQFF. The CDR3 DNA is TGTGCCAGCAGCCCACCGCCCCACAGGGAGGCCAATGAGCAGTTCTTC.

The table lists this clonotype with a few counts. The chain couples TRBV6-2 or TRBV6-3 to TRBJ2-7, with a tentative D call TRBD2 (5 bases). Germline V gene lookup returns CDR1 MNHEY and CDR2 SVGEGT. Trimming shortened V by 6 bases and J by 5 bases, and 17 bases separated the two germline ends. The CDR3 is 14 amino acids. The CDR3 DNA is TGTGCCAGCAGCCTTCCCTCCCGAGGGAACGAGCAGTACGTC. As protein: CASSLPSRGNEQYV.

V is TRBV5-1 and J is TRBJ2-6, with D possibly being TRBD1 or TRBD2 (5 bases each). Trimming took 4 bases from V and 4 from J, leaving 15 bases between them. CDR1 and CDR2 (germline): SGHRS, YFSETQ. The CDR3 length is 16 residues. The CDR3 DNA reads TGCGCCAGCAGCGTCGAGGGGCAAGGCGGGGCCAACGTCCTGACTTTC. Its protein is CASSVEGQGGANVLTF.

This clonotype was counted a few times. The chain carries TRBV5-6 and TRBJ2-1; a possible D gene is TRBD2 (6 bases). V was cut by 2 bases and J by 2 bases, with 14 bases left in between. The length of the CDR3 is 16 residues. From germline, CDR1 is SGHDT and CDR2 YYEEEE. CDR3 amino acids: CASSFGRGWTYNEQFF. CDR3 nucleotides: TGTGCCAGCAGCTTCGGACGGGGGTGGACCTACAATGAGCAGTTCTTC.

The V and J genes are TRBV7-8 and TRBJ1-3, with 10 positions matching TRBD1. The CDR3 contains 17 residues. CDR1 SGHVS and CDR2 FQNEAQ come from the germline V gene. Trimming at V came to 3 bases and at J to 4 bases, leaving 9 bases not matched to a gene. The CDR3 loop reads CASSFRQGALSGNTIYF. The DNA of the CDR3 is TGTGCCAGCAGCTTTCGACAGGGGGCCTTGTCGGGAAACACCATATATTTT.

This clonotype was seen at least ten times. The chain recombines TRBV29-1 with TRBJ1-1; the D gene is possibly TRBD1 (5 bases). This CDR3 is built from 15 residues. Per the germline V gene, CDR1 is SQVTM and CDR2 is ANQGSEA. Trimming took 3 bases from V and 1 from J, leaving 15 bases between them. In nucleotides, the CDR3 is TGCAGCGTTGACGCAGGGAAGGTAACGAACACTGAAGCTTTCTTT. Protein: CSVDAGKVTNTEAFF. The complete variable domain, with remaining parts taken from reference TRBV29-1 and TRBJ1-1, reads SAVISQKPSRDICQRGTSLTIQCQVDSQVTMMFWYRQQPGQSLTLIATANQGSEATYESGFVIDKFPISRPNLTFSTLTVSNMSPEDSSIYLCSVDAGKVTNTEAFFGQGTRLTVV.

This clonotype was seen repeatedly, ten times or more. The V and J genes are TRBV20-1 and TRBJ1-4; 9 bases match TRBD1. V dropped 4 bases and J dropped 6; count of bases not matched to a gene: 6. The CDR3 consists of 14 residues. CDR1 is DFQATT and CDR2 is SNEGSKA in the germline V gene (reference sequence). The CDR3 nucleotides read TGCAGTGCTATTCGGACAGGGGAAGATGAAAAACTGTTTTTT. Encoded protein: CSAIRTGEDEKLFF.

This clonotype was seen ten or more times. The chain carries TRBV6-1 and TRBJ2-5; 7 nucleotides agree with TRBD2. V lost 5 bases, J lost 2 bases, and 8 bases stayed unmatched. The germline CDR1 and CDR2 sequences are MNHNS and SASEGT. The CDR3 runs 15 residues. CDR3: CASSPGGSQQETQYF. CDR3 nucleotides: TGTGCCAGCAGTCCCGGGGGGAGCCAGCAAGAGACCCAGTACTTC.

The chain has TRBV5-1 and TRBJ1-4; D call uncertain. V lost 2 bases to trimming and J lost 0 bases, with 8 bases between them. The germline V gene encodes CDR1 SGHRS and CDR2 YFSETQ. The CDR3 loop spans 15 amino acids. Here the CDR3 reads CASSFDFATNEKLFF. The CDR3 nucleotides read TGCGCCAGCAGCTTCGACTTCGCAACTAATGAAAAACTGTTTTTT.

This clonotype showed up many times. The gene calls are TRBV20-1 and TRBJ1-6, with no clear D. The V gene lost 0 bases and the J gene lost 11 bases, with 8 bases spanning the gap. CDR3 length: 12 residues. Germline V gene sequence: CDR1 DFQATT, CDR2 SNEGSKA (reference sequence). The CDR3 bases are TGCAGTGCTAGAGACCCCTATACACCCCTCCACTTT. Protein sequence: CSARDPYTPLHF.

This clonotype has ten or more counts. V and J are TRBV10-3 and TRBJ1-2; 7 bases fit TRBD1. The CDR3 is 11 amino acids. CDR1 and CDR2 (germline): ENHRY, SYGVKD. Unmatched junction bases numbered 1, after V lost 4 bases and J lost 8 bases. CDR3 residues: CAISGGGGYTF. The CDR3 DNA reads TGTGCCATCAGTGGAGGGGGCGGCTACACCTTC.

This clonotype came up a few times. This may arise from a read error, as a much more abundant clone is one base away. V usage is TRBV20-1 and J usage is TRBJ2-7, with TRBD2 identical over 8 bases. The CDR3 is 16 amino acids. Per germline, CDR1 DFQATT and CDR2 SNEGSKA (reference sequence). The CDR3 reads CCARDFSGTSTHEQYF. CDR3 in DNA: TGCTGTGCTAGAGATTTTTCTGGGACTAGTACCCACGAGCAGTACTTC.

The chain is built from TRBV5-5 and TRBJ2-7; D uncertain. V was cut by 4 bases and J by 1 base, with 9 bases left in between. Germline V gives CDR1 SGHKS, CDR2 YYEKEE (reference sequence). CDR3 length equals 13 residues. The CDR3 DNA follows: TGTGCCAGCAGCCTACAGAAATCCTACGAGCAGTACTTC. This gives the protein CASSLQKSYEQYF.

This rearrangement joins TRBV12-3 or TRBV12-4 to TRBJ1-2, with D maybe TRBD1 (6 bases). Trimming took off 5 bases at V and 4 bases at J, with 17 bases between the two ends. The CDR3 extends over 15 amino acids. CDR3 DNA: TGTGCCAGCAGTAACTACGGACAGATTCGCTATGGCTACACCTTC. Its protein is CASSNYGQIRYGYTF.

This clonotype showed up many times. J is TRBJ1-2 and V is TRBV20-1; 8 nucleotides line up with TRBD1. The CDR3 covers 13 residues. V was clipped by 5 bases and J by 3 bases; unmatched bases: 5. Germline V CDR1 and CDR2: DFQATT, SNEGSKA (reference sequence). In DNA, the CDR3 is TGCAGTGCTTTCCGACAGGGGTACTATGGCTACACCTTC. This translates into CSAFRQGYYGYTF.

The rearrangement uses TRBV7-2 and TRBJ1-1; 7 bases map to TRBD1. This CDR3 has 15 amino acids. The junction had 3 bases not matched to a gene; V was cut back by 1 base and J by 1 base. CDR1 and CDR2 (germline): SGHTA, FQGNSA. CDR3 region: CASSLESGGNTEAFF. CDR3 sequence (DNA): TGTGCCAGCAGCTTAGAGTCAGGGGGGAACACTGAAGCTTTCTTT.

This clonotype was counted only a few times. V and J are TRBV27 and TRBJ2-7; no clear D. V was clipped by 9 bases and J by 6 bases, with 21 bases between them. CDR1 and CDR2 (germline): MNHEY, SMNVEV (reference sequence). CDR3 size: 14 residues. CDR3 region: CASLMGAHKSEQYV. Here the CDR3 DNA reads TGTGCCAGTCTGATGGGCGCTCATAAATCCGAGCAGTACGTC.

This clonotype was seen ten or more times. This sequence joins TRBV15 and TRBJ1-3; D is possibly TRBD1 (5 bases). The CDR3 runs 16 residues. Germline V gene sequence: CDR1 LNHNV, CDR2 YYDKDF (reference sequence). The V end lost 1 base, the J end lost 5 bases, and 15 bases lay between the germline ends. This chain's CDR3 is CATSRAGPRVRNTIYF. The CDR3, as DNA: TGTGCCACCAGCAGAGCGGGGCCGCGCGTTCGAAACACCATATATTTT.

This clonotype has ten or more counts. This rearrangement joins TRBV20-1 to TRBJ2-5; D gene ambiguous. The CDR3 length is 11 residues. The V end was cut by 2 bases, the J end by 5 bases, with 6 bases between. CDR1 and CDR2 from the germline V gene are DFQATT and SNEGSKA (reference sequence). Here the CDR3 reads CSARIAETQYF. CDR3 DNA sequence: TGCAGTGCTAGAATTGCCGAGACCCAGTACTTC.

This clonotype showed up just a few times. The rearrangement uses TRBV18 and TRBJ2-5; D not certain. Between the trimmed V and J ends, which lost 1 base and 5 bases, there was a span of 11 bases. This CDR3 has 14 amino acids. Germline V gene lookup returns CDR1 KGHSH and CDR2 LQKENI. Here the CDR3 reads CASSPRRPWETQYF. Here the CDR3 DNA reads TGTGCCAGCTCACCACGACGTCCATGGGAGACCCAGTACTTC.

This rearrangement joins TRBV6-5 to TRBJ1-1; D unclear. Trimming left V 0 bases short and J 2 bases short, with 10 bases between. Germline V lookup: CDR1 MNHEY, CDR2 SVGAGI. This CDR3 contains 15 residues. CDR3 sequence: CASSYSRSTNTEAFF. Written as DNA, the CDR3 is TGTGCCAGCAGTTACTCTCGGTCTACAAACACTGAAGCTTTCTTT.